This note documents a single TCR beta chain sequence. Its specificity is unknown. PCR employed 60 Vbeta and 13 Jbeta primers. TCRdb's copy holds only in-frame clones and misses some; the assay was immunoSEQ multiplex PCR. The profile shows over 90,000 clones, approximately 73% of them singletons. Healthy individuals who donated bone marrow served as the donors. The data belong to a study of cytomegalovirus exposure and HLA in healthy donors. Study results and caveats: Researchers catalogued under 200 TCR beta chains as cytomegalovirus-associated.

V was trimmed by 2 bases and J by 3 bases, leaving 17 bases between them. Germline values: CDR1 MGHRA, CDR2 YSYEKL. There are 16 residues in the CDR3. The chain carries TRBV4-1 and TRBJ2-7; tentative D call: TRBD1 (6 bases). The specimen was PBMCs. The receptor was isolated from a woman between 18 and 29 years old in good health and CMV-seropositive. The CDR3 sequence is CASSQILSGQNYEQYF. The CDR3 bases are TGCGCCAGCAGCCAAATACTATCAGGACAGAACTACGAGCAGTACTTC.